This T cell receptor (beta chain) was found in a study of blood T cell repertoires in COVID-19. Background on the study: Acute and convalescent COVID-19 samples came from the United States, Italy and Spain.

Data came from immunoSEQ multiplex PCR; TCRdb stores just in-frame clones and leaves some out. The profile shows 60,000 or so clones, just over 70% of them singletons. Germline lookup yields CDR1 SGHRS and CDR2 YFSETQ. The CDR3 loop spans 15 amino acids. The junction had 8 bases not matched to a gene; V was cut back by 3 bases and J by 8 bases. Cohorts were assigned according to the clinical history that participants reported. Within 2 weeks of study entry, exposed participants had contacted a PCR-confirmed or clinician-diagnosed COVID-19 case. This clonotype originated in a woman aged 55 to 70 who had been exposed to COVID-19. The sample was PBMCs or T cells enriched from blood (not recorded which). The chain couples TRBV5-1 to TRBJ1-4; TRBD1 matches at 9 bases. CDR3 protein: CASSSTPTGGEKLFF. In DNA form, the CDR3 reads TGCGCCAGCAGCTCGACCCCGACAGGGGGAGAAAAACTGTTTTTT.